These 20 T cell receptor beta chains came from one sample sequenced in a study of CD8 T cells in ankylosing spondylitis. TCRdb reanalysed the 5' RACE reads using MiXCR and keeps one entry per CDR3 protein. Found here are fewer than 350,000 distinct CDR3 sequences, 11% of them singletons; the top ten hold 9.1%. The material sequenced was blood, either unsorted or a sorted T cell fraction (not recorded which). Source of these receptors: a female donor with ankylosing spondylitis or in good health (not recorded which).

This clonotype showed up many times. This chain links TRBV10-2 with TRBJ2-7, with D perhaps matching TRBD2 (5 bases). The CDR3 consists of 12 residues. Deletions cut 7 bases from V and 0 bases from J, with 7 bases between. Germline lookup yields CDR1 WSHSY and CDR2 SAAADI. The CDR3 DNA is TGCGCCAGCACGGGGTACTCCTACGAGCAGTACTTC. Translating gives CASTGYSYEQYF.

This clonotype was recorded many times. The chain employs TRBV5-1 and TRBJ2-5; 9 positions match TRBD1. The CDR3 is 15 amino acids. CDR1 is SGHRS, CDR2 YFSETQ, per germline. V dropped 2 bases and J dropped 6; count of bases not matched to a gene: 8. The CDR3 DNA reads TGCGCCAGCAGCTTCGAGGGACAGGGTGGAAAGACCCAGTACTTC. This codes for CASSFEGQGGKTQYF.

At least ten counts were recorded for this clonotype. The chain has TRBV20-1 and TRBJ1-2; 7 positions match TRBD1. V shed 6 bases and J 1 base; nucleotides not matched to a gene: 14. The length of the CDR3 is 16 residues. Germline V gives CDR1 DFQATT, CDR2 SNEGSKA (reference sequence). The CDR3, as DNA: TGCAGTGCACCCCGGGACAGCGGGAATCTTAACTATGGCTACACCTTC. Its protein is CSAPRDSGNLNYGYTF.

Many counts were recorded for this clonotype. The J gene is TRBJ2-2, the V gene TRBV5-1; D is perhaps TRBD2 (6 bases). The CDR3 extends over 15 amino acids. Trimming cost V 3 bases and J 2 bases, with 11 bases left between them. Germline CDR1 is SGHRS and CDR2 is YFSETQ. CDR3 coding DNA: TGCGCCAGCAGCTCCGGGGGAACCAACACCGGGGAGCTGTTTTTT. Translating gives CASSSGGTNTGELFF.

The table lists this clonotype with many counts. This chain links TRBV24-1 with TRBJ2-1; 13 bases match TRBD2. With V trimmed by 3 bases and J by 6 bases, 7 bases remained unmatched. This CDR3 region has 17 residues. The germline V gene has CDR1 KGHDR and CDR2 SFDVKD. The CDR3 nucleotides read TGTGCCACCAGTGATCCAGGGACTAGCGGGAACCTCAATGAGCAGTTCTTC. It codes for CATSDPGTSGNLNEQFF.

In its sample, this clonotype was seen a few times. The chain is built from TRBV20-1 and TRBJ2-3, with TRBD1 identical over 9 bases. V trimming: 4 bases; J trimming: 3 bases; junction bases outside the gene matches: 8. The germline gives CDR1 DFQATT, CDR2 SNEGSKA (reference sequence). This CDR3 spans 15 amino acids. CDR3 nucleotides: TGCAGTGCTACGTACGGACAGGGGACAACAGATACGCAGTATTTT. This sequence encodes CSATYGQGTTDTQYF.

This clonotype was counted ten times or more. The chain uses TRBV5-1 and TRBJ2-7; D may match TRBD1 or TRBD2 (5 bases each). Trimming took 4 bases from V and 2 from J, leaving 13 bases between them. Germline CDR1 SGHRS, CDR2 YFSETQ. The CDR3 is made up of 14 amino acids. CDR3 sequence (DNA): TGCGCCAGCAGCCCGGGGCCAGGGACCTACGAGCAGTACTTC. As protein: CASSPGPGTYEQYF.

In its sample, this clonotype was seen many times. J is TRBJ2-3 and V is TRBV10-1, with TRBD2 matching over 10 bases. The CDR3 is made up of 15 amino acids. Trimming removed 5 bases from V and 3 bases from J; junction bases left unmatched: 5. Germline CDR1 reads WNHNN; CDR2 reads SYGVQD (reference sequence). CDR3 nucleotides: TGCGCCAGCAGTTCACTAGCGGGGCCTACAGATACGCAGTATTTT. The encoded protein is CASSSLAGPTDTQYF.

This clonotype came up many times. The V and J genes are TRBV10-3 and TRBJ1-4, with D unresolved. Trimming cost V 3 bases and J 0 bases, with 20 bases left between them. CDR1 ENHRY and CDR2 SYGVKD come from the germline V gene. The CDR3 has 19 amino acids. In nucleotides, the CDR3 is TGTGCCATCAGTGAAGGTGGATTGAGACGACCCGCAACTAATGAAAAACTGTTTTTT. It translates to CAISEGGLRRPATNEKLFF.

In this sample, this clonotype turned up a few times. The chain combines TRBV3-1 with TRBJ1-2, with 10 bases matching TRBD1. The CDR3 sequence is 17 residues long. The germline V gene has CDR1 LGHDT and CDR2 YNNKEL (reference sequence). With V trimmed by 0 bases and J by 2 bases, 6 bases remained unmatched. The CDR3 coding sequence is TGTGCCAGCAGCCAAGATTGGACAGGGGGTTCCAACTATGGCTACACCTTC. This translates into CASSQDWTGGSNYGYTF.

This clonotype was found a few times. J is TRBJ1-5 and V is TRBV9; perhaps TRBD1 as D (5 bases). The V gene's germline CDR1 is SGDLS and CDR2 YYNGEE. The CDR3 contains 14 residues. Trimming cost V 0 bases and J 4 bases, with 8 bases left between them. CDR3 in amino acids: CASSVDQGNQPQHF. The CDR3 nucleotides read TGTGCCAGCAGCGTAGATCAGGGAAATCAGCCCCAGCATTTT.

This clonotype occurred many times. In DNA form, the CDR3 reads TGCAGCGTCGAGGACAGGGATTATGGCTACACCTTC. This gives the protein CSVEDRDYGYTF. V usage is TRBV29-1 and J usage is TRBJ1-2; 8 positions agree with TRBD1. Trimming cost V 6 bases and J 5 bases; bases outside gene matches: 5. The CDR3 has 12 residues. The germline V gene has CDR1 SQVTM and CDR2 ANQGSEA.

The chain uses TRBV28 and TRBJ1-3; 10 nucleotides match TRBD1. V shed 6 bases, J shed 4 bases, and the junction held 9 bases outside the gene matches. Germline loops: CDR1 MDHEN, CDR2 SYDVKM. The CDR3 extends over 16 amino acids. Here the CDR3 reads CASSDGQGGLGNTIYF. The CDR3 DNA reads TGTGCCAGCAGCGACGGACAGGGGGGATTAGGAAACACCATATATTTT.

This clonotype was found many times. The chain recombines TRBV19 with TRBJ2-1; 7 bases agree with TRBD2. Germline CDR1 LNHDA, CDR2 SQIVND (reference sequence). V gave up 5 bases and J gave up 0 bases; unmatched junction bases: 7. The CDR3 is made up of 16 amino acids. CDR3 bases: TGTGCCAGTAGTCCAAGCGGGAAGAGCTCCTACAATGAGCAGTTCTTC. The encoded protein is CASSPSGKSSYNEQFF. Supplemented by reference TRBV19 and TRBJ2-1, the full variable domain reads DGGITQSPKYLFRKEGQNVTLSCEQNLNHDAMYWYRQDPGQGLRLIYYSQIVNDFQKGDIAEGYSVSREKKESFPLTVTSAQKNPTAFYLCASSPSGKSSYNEQFFGPGTRLTVL.

This clonotype was picked up a small number of times. The chain links TRBV5-1 to TRBJ2-3, with D unclear. With 5 bases removed from V and 4 bases from J, the gap between germline ends came to 8 bases. The CDR3 sequence is 12 residues long. CDR1 is SGHRS, CDR2 YFSETQ, per germline. The CDR3 nucleotides are TGCGCCAGCAGGGCTACCCCAGATACGCAGTATTTT. Its translation: CASRATPDTQYF.

This clonotype was counted between two and nine times. V gene TRBV6-2 or TRBV6-3 combines with J gene TRBJ2-2; D is unclear. V dropped 7 bases and J dropped 2 bases, with 8 bases sitting between them. CDR3 size: 13 residues. CDR1 is MNHEY, CDR2 SVGEGT, per germline. CDR3 loop: CASTLINTGELFF. CDR3 sequence (DNA): TGTGCCAGCACCCTAATTAACACCGGGGAGCTGTTTTTT.

This clonotype was counted ten times or more. CDR3 coding DNA: TGTGCCTGGAGTCCCGGTACAGAAGCTTTCTTT. It yields the protein CAWSPGTEAFF. The J gene is TRBJ1-1, the V gene TRBV30, with no clear D. The germline V gene encodes CDR1 GTSNPN and CDR2 SVGIG (reference sequence). CDR3 length equals 11 residues. Trimming left V 2 bases short and J 8 bases short, with 9 bases between.

A note on this clonotype: This may stem from a read error, because a much larger clone lies one nucleotide away. The CDR3 nucleotides are TGTGCCAGCGAGGGGGCCCGCACAGATACGCAGCATTTT. Translating gives CASEGARTDTQHF. V and J are TRBV28 and TRBJ2-3; 7 bases agree with TRBD1. With the DNA end fitting TRBJ1-5 better, the J assignment may be wrong. The CDR3 spans 13 residues. Per germline, CDR1 MDHEN and CDR2 SYDVKM.

This sequence joins TRBV5-1 and TRBJ1-1, with D possibly TRBD1 on 6 matching bases. Germline loops: CDR1 SGHRS, CDR2 YFSETQ. The CDR3 contains 17 residues. V lost 1 base, J lost 5 bases, and 21 bases lay in between. The CDR3 DNA reads TGCGCCAGCAGCTTGCGAGGCAGGGGAGGAGGAGAAACTGAAGCTTTCTTT. This encodes CASSLRGRGGGETEAFF.

This clonotype came up a few times. Here the CDR3 reads CASSLAGGSHQPQHF. The CDR3 nucleotides read TGTGCCAGCAGCTTAGCGGGTGGCAGTCATCAGCCCCAGCATTTT. The gene calls are TRBV7-8 and TRBJ1-5; D gene ambiguous. V was cut by 0 bases and J by 5 bases, with 11 bases left in between. The CDR3 is 15 amino acids. CDR1 is SGHVS, CDR2 FQNEAQ, per germline.